A selection of T cell receptor beta chains follows, all from one sample in a study of T cell responses to AZD1222 COVID-19 vaccine. Sequencing used immunoSEQ multiplex PCR; TCRdb keeps in-frame clones, though not all of them. The sample yields 100,000 to 150,000 clones, roughly 92% seen once. This specimen was peripheral blood, taken 28 days after the second AZD1222 dose. The source is an adult who received the AZD1222 COVID-19 vaccine. Both conserved end residues are part of each CDR3. D genes are given only for firm matches.

d_call	v_call	j_call	cdr3_nt	cdr3_aa
NA	TRBV4-2	TRBJ2-5	TGTGCCAGCAGCCCCACCGGGGAAGAGACCCAGTACTTC	CASSPTGEETQYF
TRBD2	TRBV18	TRBJ2-7	TGTGCCAGCTCACCAGGACTAGCGGAGGTCTACGAGCAGTACTTC	CASSPGLAEVYEQYF
NA	TRBV11-3	TRBJ2-2	TGTGCCAGCAGCCCGCCCCGGGGGCGAGCGGCCGGGGAGCTGTTTTTT	CASSPPRGRAAGELFF
NA	TRBV28	TRBJ1-2	TGTGCCAGCAGTACCGGGACGGACTACTATGGCTACACCTTC	CASSTGTDYYGYTF
NA	TRBV6-2/TRBV6-3	TRBJ2-1	TGTGCCAGCAGTGACAATGAGCAGTTCTTC	CASSDNEQFF
NA	TRBV27	TRBJ2-2	TGTGCCAGCAGGGGGCTCGCGAACACCGGGGAGCTGTTTTTT	CASRGLANTGELFF
NA	TRBV12-3/TRBV12-4	TRBJ1-5	TGTGCCAGCAGTTTACGGGGCGATCAGCCCCAGCATTTT	CASSLRGDQPQHF
NA	TRBV5-1	TRBJ1-1	TGCGCCAGCGGGCAGAGACCTGGGGACACTGAAGCTTTCTTT	CASGQRPGDTEAFF
NA	TRBV29-1	TRBJ2-2	TGCAGCGTTGAAGTGTTTGCTAACACCGGGGAGCTGTTTTTT	CSVEVFANTGELFF
NA	TRBV6-2/TRBV6-3	TRBJ2-6	TGTGCCAGCAGTTCTTACTCTGGGGCCAACGTCCTGACTTTC	CASSSYSGANVLTF